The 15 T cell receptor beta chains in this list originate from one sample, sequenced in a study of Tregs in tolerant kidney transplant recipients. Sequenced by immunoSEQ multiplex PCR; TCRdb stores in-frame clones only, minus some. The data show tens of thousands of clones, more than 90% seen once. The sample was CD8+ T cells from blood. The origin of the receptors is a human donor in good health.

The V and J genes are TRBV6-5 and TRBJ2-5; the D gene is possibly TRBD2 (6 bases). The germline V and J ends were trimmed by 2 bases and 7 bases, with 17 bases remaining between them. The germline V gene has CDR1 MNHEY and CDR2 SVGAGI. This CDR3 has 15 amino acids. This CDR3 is CASSYGGLGLLTQYF. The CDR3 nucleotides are TGTGCCAGCAGTTACGGGGGACTGGGGCTTTTGACCCAGTACTTC.

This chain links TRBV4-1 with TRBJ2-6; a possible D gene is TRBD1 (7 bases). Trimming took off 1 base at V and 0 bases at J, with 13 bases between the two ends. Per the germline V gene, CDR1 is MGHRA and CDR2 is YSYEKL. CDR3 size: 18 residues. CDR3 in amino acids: CASSQGRGASSGANVLTF. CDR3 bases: TGCGCCAGCAGCCAAGGCAGGGGGGCGAGCTCTGGGGCCAACGTCCTGACTTTC.

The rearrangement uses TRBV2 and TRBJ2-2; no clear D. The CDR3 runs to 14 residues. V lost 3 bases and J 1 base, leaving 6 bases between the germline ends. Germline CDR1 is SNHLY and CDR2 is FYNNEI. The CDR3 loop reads CASSEVGNTGELFF. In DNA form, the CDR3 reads TGTGCCAGCAGTGAGGTGGGGAACACCGGGGAGCTGTTTTTT.

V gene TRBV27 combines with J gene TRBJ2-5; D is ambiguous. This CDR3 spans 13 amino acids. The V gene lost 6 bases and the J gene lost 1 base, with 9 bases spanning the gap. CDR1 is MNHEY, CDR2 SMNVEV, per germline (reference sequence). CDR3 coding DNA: TGTGCCAGCAGGAGACGTCTCCAAGAGACCCAGTACTTC. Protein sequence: CASRRRLQETQYF.

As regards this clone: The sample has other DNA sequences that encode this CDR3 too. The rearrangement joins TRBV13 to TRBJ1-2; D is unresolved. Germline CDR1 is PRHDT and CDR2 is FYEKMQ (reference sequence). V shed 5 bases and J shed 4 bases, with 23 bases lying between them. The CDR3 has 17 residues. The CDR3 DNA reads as TGTGCCAGCAGCCCTATCCCGGGAGGACCGGGATTCTATGGCTACACCTTC. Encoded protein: CASSPIPGGPGFYGYTF.

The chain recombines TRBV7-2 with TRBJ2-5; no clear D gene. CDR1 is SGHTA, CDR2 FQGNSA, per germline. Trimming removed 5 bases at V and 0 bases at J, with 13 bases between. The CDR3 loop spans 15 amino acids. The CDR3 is CASSVDGRYQETQYF. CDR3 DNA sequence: TGTGCCAGCAGCGTGGACGGACGGTACCAAGAGACCCAGTACTTC.

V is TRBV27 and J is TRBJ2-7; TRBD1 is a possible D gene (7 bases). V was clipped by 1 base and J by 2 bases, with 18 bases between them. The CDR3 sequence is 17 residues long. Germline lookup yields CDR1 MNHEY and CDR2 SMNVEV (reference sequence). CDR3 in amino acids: CASSLLSQGGPPYEQYF. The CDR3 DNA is TGTGCCAGCAGTTTATTATCCCAGGGGGGACCACCCTACGAGCAGTACTTC.

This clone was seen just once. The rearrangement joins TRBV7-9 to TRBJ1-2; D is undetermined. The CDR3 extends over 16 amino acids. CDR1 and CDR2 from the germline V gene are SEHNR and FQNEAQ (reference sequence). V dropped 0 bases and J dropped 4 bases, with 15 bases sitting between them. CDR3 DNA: TGTGCCAGCAGCTTAGCGCTGCGGGGTCCTCTCTATGGCTACACCTTC. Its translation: CASSLALRGPLYGYTF.

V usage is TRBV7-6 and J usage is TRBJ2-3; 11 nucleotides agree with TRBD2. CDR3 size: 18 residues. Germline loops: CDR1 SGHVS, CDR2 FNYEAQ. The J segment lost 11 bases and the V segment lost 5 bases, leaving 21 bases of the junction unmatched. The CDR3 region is CASSPVAGGPLLGSWQYF. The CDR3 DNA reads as TGTGCCAGCAGCCCGGTAGCGGGAGGGCCCCTTCTGGGCTCCTGGCAGTATTTT.

Here the CDR3 DNA reads TGTGCCAGCAGCTTTGGCAGGGAGGGAGATACGCAGTATTTT. This gives the protein CASSFGREGDTQYF. The chain recombines TRBV13 with TRBJ2-3, with 7 bases fitting TRBD2. The CDR3 runs 14 residues. Per germline, CDR1 PRHDT and CDR2 FYEKMQ (reference sequence). The junction had 5 bases not matched to a gene; V was cut back by 3 bases and J by 5 bases.

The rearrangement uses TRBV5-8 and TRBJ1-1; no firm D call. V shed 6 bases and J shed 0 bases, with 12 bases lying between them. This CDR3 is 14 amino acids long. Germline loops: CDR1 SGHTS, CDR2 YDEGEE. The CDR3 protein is CASTPPWVNTEAFF. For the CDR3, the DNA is TGTGCCAGCACCCCCCCATGGGTGAACACTGAAGCTTTCTTT.

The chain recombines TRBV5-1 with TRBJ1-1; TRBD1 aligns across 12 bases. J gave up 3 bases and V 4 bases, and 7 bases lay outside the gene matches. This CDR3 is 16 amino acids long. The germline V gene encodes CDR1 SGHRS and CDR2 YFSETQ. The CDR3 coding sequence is TGCGCCAGCAGCGGCGGGACAGGGGGCGCATACACTGAAGCTTTCTTT. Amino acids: CASSGGTGGAYTEAFF. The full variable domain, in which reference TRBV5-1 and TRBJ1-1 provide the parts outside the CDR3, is KAGVTQTPRYLIKTRGQQVTLSCSPISGHRSVSWYQQTPGQGLQFLFEYFSETQRNKGNFPGRFSGRQFSNSRSEMNVSTLELGDSALYLCASSGGTGGAYTEAFFGQGTRLTVV.

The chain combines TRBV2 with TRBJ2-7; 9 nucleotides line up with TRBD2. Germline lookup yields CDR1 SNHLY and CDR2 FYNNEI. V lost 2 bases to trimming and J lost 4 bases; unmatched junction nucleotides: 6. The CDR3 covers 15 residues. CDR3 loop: CASSEWRGGPYEQYF. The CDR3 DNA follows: TGTGCCAGCAGTGAATGGCGGGGGGGCCCATACGAGCAGTACTTC.

CDR3 in amino acids: CASSSPYGPGNYGYTF. The CDR3 region has the DNA TGTGCCAGCAGCTCCCCGTACGGTCCAGGGAACTATGGCTACACCTTC. The chain joins TRBV7-8 to TRBJ1-2; the D gene is possibly TRBD1 (5 bases). The germline V gene encodes CDR1 SGHVS and CDR2 FQNEAQ. V lost 4 bases and J lost 2, with 17 bases in between. The CDR3 spans 16 residues.

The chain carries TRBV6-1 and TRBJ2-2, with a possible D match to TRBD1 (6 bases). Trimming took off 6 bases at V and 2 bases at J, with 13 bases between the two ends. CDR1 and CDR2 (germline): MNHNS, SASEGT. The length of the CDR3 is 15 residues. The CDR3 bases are TGTGCCAGCAGCCTAGGGACAAAAAACACCGGGGAGCTGTTTTTT. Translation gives CASSLGTKNTGELFF.